These 7 T cell receptor beta chains came from one sample sequenced in a study of beta chain features in type 1 diabetes. As every portion of the isolated RNA was reverse transcribed, the sequencing read expressed TCRB transcripts. The method was immunoSEQ multiplex PCR; TCRdb's version includes in-frame clones alone and lacks a portion of them. This sample yields under 350,000 clones, of which 24% are seen a single time; roughly 0.011% belongs to the top ten. Study-wide results and limits: TCRB CDR3s were moderately but significantly shorter in Type 1 diabetes patients in all four CD4+ subsets.

Which antigens these TCRs recognize remains unknown. The sequenced sample was naive CD4+ T cells from blood. These receptors were collected from a woman in her thirties with type 1 diabetes.

The chain joins TRBV14 to TRBJ2-4; D possibly corresponds to TRBD2 (5 bases). The germline CDR1 and CDR2 sequences are SGHDN and FVKESK. The CDR3 consists of 14 residues. Trimming removed 1 base at V and 6 bases at J, with 10 bases between. CDR3 DNA: TGTGCCAGCAGCCAAGTTGGGAGTTCAAACATTCAGTACTTC. Its translation: CASSQVGSSNIQYF.

This chain connects TRBV7-9 to TRBJ2-7; 9 bases align to TRBD1. V was clipped by 4 bases and J by 3 bases; unmatched bases: 7. There are 15 residues in the CDR3. CDR1 and CDR2 from the germline V gene are SEHNR and FQNEAQ (reference sequence). The CDR3 nucleotides read TGTGCCAGCAGCTCGACCGGGACAGGGATCTACGAGCAGTACTTC. Translated: CASSSTGTGIYEQYF.

In this sample, this clone turned up a few times. The rearrangement uses TRBV7-3 and TRBJ1-1; 7 bases line up with TRBD1. Germline values: CDR1 SGHTA, CDR2 FQGTGA. This CDR3 has 13 amino acids. V shed 4 bases and J 10 bases; nucleotides not matched to a gene: 9. In DNA form, the CDR3 reads TGTGCCAGCAGCTCTCTGGCAGGGGACAGAGCTTTCTTT. Its protein is CASSSLAGDRAFF.

This clone was seen a handful of times. The V call is TRBV7-9, the J call TRBJ2-1; 8 bases agree with TRBD2. Trimming removed 7 bases from V and 7 bases from J; junction bases left unmatched: 6. Germline V gene data show CDR1 as SEHNR and CDR2 as FQNEAQ (reference sequence). The CDR3 sequence is 13 residues long. The CDR3 sequence is CASTQTSANEQFF. CDR3 DNA sequence: TGTGCCAGCACGCAGACTAGCGCGAATGAGCAGTTCTTC.

This clone turned up a few times. This rearrangement joins TRBV11-2 to TRBJ2-1; D unclear. Germline V lookup: CDR1 SGHAT, CDR2 FQNNGV. The CDR3 runs to 16 residues. Trimming cost V 5 bases and J 6 bases, with 20 bases left between them. The CDR3 DNA follows: TGTGCCAGCAGCCCCCGATTTGGCGGAGCCGTCAATGAGCAGTTCTTC. Protein: CASSPRFGGAVNEQFF.

This sequence joins TRBV4-1 and TRBJ2-7; D call uncertain. V gave up 2 bases and J gave up 5 bases, with 10 bases separating them. CDR1 is MGHRA and CDR2 is YSYEKL in the germline V gene. The CDR3 extends over 13 amino acids. CDR3 region: CASSQSVVNEQYF. Here the CDR3 DNA reads TGCGCCAGCAGCCAATCTGTTGTAAACGAGCAGTACTTC.

The CDR3 bases are TGCGCCAGCTCAGGGGGTCTGGACACTGAAGCTTTCTTT. This sequence encodes CASSGGLDTEAFF. This chain uses TRBV5-1 with TRBJ1-1; the match to TRBD1 covers 7 bases. With V trimmed by 7 bases and J by 3 bases, 6 bases remained unmatched. Germline CDR1 SGHRS, CDR2 YFSETQ. This CDR3 region has 13 residues.